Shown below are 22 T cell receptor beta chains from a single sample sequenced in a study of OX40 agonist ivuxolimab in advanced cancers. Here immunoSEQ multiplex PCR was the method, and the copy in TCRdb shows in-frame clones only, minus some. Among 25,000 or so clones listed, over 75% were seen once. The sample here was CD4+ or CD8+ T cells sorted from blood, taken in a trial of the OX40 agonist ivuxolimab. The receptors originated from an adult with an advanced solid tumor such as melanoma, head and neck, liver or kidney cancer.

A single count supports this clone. The CDR3 here is CASGPRLYNEQFF. The CDR3 DNA reads TGTGCTAGTGGTCCACGACTATACAATGAGCAGTTCTTC. This rearrangement joins TRBV12-5 to TRBJ2-1; D may be TRBD2 (5 bases). Germline V gives CDR1 LGHNT, CDR2 FRNRAP. V lost 5 bases to trimming and J lost 4 bases, with 9 bases between them. The CDR3 runs to 13 residues.

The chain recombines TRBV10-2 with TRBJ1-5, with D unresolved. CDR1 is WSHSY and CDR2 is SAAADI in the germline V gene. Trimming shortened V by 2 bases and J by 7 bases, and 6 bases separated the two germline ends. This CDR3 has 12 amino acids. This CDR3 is CASSEPLQPQHF. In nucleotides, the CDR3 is TGCGCCAGCAGTGAGCCTTTACAGCCCCAGCATTTT.

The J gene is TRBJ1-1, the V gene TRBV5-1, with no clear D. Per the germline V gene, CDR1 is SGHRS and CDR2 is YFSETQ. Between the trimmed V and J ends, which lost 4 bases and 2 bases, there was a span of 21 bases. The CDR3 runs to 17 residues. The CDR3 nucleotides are TGCGCCAGCAGCCCGCGGGCCGGTGGTTTCGTAAACACTGAAGCTTTCTTT. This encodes CASSPRAGGFVNTEAFF.

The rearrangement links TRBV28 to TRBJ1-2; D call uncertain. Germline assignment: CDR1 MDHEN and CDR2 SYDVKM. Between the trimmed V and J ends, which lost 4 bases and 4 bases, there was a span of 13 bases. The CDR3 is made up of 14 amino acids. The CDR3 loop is CASSSPTRSYGYTF. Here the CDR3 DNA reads TGTGCCAGCAGTTCTCCTACGAGGAGCTATGGCTACACCTTC.

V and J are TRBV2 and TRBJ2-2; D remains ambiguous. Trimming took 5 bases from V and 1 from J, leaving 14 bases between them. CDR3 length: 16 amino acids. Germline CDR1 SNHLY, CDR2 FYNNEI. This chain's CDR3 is CASSKHGPMNTGELFF. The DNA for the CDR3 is TGTGCCAGCAGTAAACACGGACCGATGAACACCGGGGAGCTGTTTTTT.

CDR3 amino acids: CASSLRSNTGELFF. The CDR3 coding sequence is TGTGCCAGCAGCTTGAGGTCGAACACCGGGGAGCTGTTTTTT. The rearrangement uses TRBV5-4 and TRBJ2-2; D gene uncertain. V lost 1 base, J lost 0 bases, and 4 bases lay in between. In germline, CDR1 is SGHNT, CDR2 YYREEE (reference sequence). This CDR3 has 14 amino acids. The full variable domain, in which reference TRBV5-4 and TRBJ2-2 provide the parts outside the CDR3, is ETGVTQSPTHLIKTRGQQVTLRCSSQSGHNTVSWYQQALGQGPQFIFQYYREEENGRGNFPPRFSGLQFPNYSSELNVNALELDDSALYLCASSLRSNTGELFFGEGSRLTVL.

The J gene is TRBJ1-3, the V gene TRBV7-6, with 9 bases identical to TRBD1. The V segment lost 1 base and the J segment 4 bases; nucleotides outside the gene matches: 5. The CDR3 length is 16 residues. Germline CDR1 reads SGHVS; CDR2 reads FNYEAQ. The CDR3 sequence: CASSLGQGGLGNTIYF. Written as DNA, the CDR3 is TGTGCCAGCAGCTTAGGACAGGGGGGACTCGGAAACACCATATATTTT.

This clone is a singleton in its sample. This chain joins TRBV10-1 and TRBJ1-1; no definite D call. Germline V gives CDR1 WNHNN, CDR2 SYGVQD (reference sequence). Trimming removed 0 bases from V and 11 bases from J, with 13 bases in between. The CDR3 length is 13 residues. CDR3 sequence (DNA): TGCGCCAGCAGTGAGTCCGAGAAAATTGCTGCTTTCTTT. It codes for CASSESEKIAAFF.

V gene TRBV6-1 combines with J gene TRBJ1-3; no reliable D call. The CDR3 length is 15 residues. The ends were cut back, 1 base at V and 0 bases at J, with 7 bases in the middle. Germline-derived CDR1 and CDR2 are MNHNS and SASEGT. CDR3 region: CASSEDTVSGNTIYF. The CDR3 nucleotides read TGTGCCAGCAGTGAAGACACCGTCTCTGGAAACACCATATATTTT.

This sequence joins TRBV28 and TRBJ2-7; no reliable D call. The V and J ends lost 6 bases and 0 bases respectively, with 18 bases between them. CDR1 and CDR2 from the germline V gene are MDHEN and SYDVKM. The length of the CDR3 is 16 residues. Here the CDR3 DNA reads TGTGCCAGCAGCCCTGGTTCCGATTCTAGCTCCTACGAGCAGTACTTC. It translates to CASSPGSDSSSYEQYF.

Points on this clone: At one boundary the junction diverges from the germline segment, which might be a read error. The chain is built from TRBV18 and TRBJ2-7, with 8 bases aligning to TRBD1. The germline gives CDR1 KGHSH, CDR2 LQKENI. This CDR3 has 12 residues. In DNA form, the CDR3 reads TGTGCCAGCTCACTACGGACAGGGAGGCTTTCCTTC. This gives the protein CASSLRTGRLSF.

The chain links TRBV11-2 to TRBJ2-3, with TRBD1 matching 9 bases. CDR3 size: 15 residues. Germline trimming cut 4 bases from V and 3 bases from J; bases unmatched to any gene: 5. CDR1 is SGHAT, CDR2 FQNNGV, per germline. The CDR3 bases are TGTGCCAGCAGCTCCCGGGACAGGGAGACAGATACGCAGTATTTT. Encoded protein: CASSSRDRETDTQYF.

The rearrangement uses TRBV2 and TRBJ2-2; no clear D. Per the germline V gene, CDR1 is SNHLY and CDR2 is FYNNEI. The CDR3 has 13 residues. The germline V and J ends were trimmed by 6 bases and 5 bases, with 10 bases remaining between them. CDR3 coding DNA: TGTGCCAGCAGATTACGCCAGACCGGGGAGCTGTTTTTT. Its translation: CASRLRQTGELFF.

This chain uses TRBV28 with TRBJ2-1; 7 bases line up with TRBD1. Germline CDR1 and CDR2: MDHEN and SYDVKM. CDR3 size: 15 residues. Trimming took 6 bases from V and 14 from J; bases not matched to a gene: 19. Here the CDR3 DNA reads TGTGCCAGCAGCCCGTTGGGGACAGTAACCCAGGGGGAGTTCTTC. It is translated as CASSPLGTVTQGEFF.

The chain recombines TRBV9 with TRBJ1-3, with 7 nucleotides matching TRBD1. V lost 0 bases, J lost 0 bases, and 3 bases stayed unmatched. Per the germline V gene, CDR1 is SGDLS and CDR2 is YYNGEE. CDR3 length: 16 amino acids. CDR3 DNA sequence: TGTGCCAGCAGCGTAGGACAGGGTAACTCTGGAAACACCATATATTTT. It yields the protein CASSVGQGNSGNTIYF.

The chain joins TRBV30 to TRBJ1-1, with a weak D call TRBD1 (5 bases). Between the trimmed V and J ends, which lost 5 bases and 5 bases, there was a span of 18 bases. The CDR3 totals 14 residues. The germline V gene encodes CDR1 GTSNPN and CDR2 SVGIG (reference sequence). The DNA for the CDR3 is TGTGCCTGGCGTCGGGGACCGAGAACAACTGAAGCTTTCTTT. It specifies CAWRRGPRTTEAFF.

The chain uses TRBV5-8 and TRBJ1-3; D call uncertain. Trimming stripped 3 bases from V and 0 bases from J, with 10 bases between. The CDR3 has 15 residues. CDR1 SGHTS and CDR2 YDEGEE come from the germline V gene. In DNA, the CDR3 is TGTGCCAGCAGCTCTTACGGCAACTCTGGAAACACCATATATTTT. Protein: CASSSYGNSGNTIYF.

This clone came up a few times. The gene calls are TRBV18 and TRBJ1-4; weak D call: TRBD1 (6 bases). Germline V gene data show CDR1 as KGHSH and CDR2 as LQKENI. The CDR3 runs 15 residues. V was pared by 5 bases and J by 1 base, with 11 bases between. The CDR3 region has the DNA TGTGCCAGCTCATCGTCAGGGGTAACTAATGAAAAACTGTTTTTT. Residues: CASSSSGVTNEKLFF.

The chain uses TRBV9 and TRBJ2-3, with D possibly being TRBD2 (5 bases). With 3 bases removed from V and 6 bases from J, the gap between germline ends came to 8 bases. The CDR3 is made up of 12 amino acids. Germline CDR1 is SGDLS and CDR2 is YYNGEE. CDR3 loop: CASSAPGDTQYF. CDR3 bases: TGTGCCAGCAGCGCGCCGGGGGATACGCAGTATTTT. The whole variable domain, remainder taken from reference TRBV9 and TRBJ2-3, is DSGVTQTPKHLITATGQRVTLRCSPRSGDLSVYWYQQSLDQGLQFLIQYYNGEERAKGNILERFSAQQFPDLHSELNLSSLELGDSALYFCASSAPGDTQYFGPGTRLTVL.

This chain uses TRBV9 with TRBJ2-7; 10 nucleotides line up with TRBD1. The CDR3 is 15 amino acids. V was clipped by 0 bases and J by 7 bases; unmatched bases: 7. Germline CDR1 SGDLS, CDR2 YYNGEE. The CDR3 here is CASSVDGDRGREQYF. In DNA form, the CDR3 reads TGTGCCAGCAGCGTAGATGGGGACAGGGGAAGGGAGCAGTACTTC. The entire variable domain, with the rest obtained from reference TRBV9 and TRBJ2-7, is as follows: DSGVTQTPKHLITATGQRVTLRCSPRSGDLSVYWYQQSLDQGLQFLIQYYNGEERAKGNILERFSAQQFPDLHSELNLSSLELGDSALYFCASSVDGDRGREQYFGPGTRLTVT.

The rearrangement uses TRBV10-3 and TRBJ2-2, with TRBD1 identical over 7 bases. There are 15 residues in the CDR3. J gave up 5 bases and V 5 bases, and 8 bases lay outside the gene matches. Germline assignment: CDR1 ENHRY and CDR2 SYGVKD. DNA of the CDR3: TGTGCCATCAGTCGACAGGGTATCGGAACCGGGGAGCTGTTTTTT. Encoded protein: CAISRQGIGTGELFF.

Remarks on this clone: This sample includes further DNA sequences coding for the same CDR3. The CDR3 loop reads CASSRDYREQYF. CDR3 in DNA: TGTGCCAGCAGCCGGGACTACCGCGAGCAGTACTTC. This chain connects TRBV7-9 to TRBJ2-7; 7 bases agree with TRBD2. Germline CDR1 is SEHNR and CDR2 is FQNEAQ (reference sequence). The V and J ends lost 5 bases and 6 bases, in that order; junction bases with no gene match: 4. This CDR3 is 12 amino acids long. Full variable domain (remainder filled in from reference TRBV7-9 and TRBJ2-7): DTGVSQNPRHKITKRGQNVTFRCDPISEHNRLYWYRQTLGQGPEFLTYFQNEAQLEKSRLLSDRFSAERPKGSFSTLEIQRTEQGDSAMYLCASSRDYREQYFGPGTRLTVT.